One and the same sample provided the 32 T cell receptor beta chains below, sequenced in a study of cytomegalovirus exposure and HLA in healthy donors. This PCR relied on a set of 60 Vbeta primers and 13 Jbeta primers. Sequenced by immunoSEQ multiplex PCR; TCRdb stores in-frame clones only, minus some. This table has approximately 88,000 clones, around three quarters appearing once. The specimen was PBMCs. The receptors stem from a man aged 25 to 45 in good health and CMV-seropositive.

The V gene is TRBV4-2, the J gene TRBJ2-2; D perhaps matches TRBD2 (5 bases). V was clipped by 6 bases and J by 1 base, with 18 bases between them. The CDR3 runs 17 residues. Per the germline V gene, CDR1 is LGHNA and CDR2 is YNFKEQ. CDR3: CASSRLSTRENTGELFF. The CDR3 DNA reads TGTGCCAGCAGTCGTTTATCCACGAGGGAGAACACCGGGGAGCTGTTTTTT.

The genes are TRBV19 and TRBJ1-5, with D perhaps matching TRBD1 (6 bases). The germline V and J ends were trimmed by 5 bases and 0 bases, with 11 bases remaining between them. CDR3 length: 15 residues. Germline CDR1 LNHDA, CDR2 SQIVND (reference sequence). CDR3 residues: CASSSGVYSNQPQHF. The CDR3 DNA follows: TGTGCCAGTAGTTCAGGGGTTTATAGCAATCAGCCCCAGCATTTT.

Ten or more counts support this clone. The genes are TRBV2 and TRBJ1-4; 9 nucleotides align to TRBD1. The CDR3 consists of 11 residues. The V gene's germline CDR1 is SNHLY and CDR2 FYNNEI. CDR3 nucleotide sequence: TGTGCACAGGGGGCGAGTGAAAAACTGTTTTTT. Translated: CAQGASEKLFF.

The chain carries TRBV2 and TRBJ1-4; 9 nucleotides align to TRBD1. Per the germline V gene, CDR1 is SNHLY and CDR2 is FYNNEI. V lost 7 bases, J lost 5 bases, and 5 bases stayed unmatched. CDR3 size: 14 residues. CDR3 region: CASNPGTGNEKLFF. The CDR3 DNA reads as TGTGCCAGCAACCCCGGGACAGGGAATGAAAAACTGTTTTTT.

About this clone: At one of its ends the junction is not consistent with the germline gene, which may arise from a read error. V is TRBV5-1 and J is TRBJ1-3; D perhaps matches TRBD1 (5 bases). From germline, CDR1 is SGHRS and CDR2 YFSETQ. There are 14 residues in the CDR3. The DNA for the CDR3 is TGCGCCAGCAGCTTGGCTGGGGCTGGAAACGCCATATATTTT. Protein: CASSLAGAGNAIYF.

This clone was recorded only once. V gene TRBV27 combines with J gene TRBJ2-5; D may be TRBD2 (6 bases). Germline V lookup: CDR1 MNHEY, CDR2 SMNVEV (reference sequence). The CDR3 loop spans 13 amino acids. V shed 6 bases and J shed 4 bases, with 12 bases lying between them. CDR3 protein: CASSLGGVETQYF. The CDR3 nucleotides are TGTGCCAGCAGCCTCGGAGGGGTAGAGACCCAGTACTTC.

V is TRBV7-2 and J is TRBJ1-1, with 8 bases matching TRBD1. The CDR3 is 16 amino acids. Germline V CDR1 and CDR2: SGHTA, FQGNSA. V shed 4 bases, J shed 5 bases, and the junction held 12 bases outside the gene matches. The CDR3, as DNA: TGTGCCAGCAGCTACCTAGGACGGACAGGGCTAACTGAAGCTTTCTTT. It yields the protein CASSYLGRTGLTEAFF. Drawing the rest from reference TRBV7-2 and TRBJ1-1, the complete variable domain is GAGVSQSPSNKVTEKGKDVELRCDPISGHTALYWYRQSLGQGLEFLIYFQGNSAPDKSGLPSDRFSAERTGGSVSTLTIQRTQQEDSAVYLCASSYLGRTGLTEAFFGQGTRLTVV.

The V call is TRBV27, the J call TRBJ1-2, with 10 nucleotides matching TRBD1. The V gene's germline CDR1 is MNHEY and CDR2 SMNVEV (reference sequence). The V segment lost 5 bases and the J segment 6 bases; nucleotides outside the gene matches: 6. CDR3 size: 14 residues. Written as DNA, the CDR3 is TGTGCCAGCAGTAAACTGGACAGGGGGAATGGCTACACCTTC. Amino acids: CASSKLDRGNGYTF.

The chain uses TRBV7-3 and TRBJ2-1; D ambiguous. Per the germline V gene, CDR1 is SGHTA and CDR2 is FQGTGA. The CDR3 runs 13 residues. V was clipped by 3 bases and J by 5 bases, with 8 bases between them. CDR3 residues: CASSFGGNNEQFF. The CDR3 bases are TGTGCCAGCAGCTTTGGCGGTAACAATGAGCAGTTCTTC.

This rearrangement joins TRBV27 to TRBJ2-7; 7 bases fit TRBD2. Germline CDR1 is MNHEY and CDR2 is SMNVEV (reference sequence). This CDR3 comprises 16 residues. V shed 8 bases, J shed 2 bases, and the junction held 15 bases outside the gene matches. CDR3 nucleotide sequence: TGTGCCAGCTCCCAGGGAGGGACCACAGACCCCTACGAGCAGTACTTC. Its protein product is CASSQGGTTDPYEQYF.

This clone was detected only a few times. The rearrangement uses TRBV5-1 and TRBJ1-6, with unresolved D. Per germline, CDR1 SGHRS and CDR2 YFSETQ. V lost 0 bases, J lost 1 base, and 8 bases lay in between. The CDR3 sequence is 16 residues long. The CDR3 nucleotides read TGCGCCAGCAGCTTGGAACAGCAATCCTATAATTCACCCCTCCACTTT. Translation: CASSLEQQSYNSPLHF.

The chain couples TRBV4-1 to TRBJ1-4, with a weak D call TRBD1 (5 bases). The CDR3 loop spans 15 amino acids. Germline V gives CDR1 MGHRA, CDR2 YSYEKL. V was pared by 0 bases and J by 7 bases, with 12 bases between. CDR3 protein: CASSQDTGDGEKLFF. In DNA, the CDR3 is TGCGCCAGCAGCCAAGATACGGGGGATGGTGAAAAACTGTTTTTT.

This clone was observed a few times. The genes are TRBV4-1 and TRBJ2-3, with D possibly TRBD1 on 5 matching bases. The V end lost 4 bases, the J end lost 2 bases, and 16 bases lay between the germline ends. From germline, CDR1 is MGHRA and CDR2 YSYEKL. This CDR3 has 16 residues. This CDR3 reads CASSPQLGVDTDTQYF. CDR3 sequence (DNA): TGCGCCAGCAGCCCACAATTAGGGGTTGACACAGATACGCAGTATTTT.

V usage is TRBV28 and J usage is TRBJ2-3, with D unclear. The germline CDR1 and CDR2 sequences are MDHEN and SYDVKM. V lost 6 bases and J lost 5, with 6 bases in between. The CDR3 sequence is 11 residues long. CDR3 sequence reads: CASSKRDTQYF. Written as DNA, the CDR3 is TGTGCCAGCAGCAAGCGAGATACGCAGTATTTT.

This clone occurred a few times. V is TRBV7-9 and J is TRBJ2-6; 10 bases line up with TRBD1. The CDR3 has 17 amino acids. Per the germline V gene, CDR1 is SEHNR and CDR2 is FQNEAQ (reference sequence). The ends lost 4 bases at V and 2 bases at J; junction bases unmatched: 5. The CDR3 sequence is CASSSGTGAPGANVLTF. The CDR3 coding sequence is TGTGCCAGCAGCTCCGGGACAGGGGCTCCTGGGGCCAACGTCCTGACTTTC.

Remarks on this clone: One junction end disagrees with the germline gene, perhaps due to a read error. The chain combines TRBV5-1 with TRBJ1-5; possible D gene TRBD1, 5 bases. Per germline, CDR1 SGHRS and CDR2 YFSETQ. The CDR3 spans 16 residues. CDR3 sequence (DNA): TGCGGCAGCAGCTTGGATGGAGGGGAGCCCAATCAGCCCCAGCATTTT. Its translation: CGSSLDGGEPNQPQHF. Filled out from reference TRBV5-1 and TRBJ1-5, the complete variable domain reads KAGVTQTPRYLIKTRGQQVTLSCSPISGHRSVSWYQQTPGQGLQFLFEYFSETQRNKGNFPGRFSGRQFSNSRSEMNVSTLELGDSALYLCGSSLDGGEPNQPQHFGDGTRLSIL.

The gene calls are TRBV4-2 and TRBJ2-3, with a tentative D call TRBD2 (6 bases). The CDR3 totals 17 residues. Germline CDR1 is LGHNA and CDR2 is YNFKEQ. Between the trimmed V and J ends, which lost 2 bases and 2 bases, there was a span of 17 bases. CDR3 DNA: TGTGCCAGCAGCCAACCCGGGGAGGAGACCTACACAGATACGCAGTATTTT. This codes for CASSQPGEETYTDTQYF.

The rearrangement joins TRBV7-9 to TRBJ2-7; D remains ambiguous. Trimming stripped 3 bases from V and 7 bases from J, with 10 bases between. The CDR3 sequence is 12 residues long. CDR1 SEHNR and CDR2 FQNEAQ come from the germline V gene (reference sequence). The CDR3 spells CASSFQTREQYV. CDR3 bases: TGTGCCAGCAGCTTTCAAACTCGGGAGCAGTACGTC.

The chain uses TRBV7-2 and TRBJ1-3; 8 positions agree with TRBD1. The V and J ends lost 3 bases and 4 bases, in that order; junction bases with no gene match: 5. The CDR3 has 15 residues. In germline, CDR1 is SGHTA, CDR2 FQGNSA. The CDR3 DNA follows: TGTGCCAGCAGCTTCGCAGGGACAGGAGGAAACACCATATATTTT. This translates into CASSFAGTGGNTIYF.

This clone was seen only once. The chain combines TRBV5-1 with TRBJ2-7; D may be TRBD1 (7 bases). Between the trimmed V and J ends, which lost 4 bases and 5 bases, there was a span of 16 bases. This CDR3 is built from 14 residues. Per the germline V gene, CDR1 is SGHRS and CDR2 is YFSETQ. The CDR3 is CASSGGGFSDEQYV. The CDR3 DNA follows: TGCGCCAGCAGCGGAGGGGGCTTTAGCGACGAGCAGTACGTC.

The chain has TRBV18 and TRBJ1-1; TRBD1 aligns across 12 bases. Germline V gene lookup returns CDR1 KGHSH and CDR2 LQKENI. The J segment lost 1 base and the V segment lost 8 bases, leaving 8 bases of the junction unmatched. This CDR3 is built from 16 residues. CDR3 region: CASLRGDRGRNTEAFF. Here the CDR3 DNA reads TGTGCCAGCCTCAGGGGGGACAGGGGGCGGAACACTGAAGCTTTCTTT.

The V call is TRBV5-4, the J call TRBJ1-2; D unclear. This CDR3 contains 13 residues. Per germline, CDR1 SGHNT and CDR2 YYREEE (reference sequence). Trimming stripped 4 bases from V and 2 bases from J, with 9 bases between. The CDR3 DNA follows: TGTGCCAGCAGCCCCGGGGTGAACTATGGCTACACCTTC. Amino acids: CASSPGVNYGYTF.

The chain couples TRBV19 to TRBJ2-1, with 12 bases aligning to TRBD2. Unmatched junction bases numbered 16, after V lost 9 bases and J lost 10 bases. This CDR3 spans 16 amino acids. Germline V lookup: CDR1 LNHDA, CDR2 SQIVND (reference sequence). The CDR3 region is CASSLVLAGGPGEQFF. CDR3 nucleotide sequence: TGTGCCAGCTCCTTAGTCCTAGCGGGAGGGCCGGGGGAGCAGTTCTTC.

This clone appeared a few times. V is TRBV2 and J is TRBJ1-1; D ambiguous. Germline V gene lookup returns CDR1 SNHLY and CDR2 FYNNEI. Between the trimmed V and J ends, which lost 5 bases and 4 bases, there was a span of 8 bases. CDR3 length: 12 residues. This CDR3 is CASSRESTEAFF. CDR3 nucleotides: TGTGCCAGCAGTCGAGAGTCCACTGAAGCTTTCTTT.

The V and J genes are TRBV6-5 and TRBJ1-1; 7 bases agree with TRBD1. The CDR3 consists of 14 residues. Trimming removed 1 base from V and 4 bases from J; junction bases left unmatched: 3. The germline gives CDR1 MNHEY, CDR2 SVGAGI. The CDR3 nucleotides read TGTGCCAGCAGTTACTTCAGGGGGAGCACTGAAGCTTTCTTT. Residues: CASSYFRGSTEAFF.

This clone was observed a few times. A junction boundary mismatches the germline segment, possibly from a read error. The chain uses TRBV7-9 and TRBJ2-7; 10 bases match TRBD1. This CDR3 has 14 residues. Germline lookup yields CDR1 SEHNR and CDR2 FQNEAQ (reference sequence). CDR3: CSSSLGQGAYEQYF. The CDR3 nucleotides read TGTTCCAGCAGCTTAGGACAGGGGGCCTACGAGCAGTACTTC.

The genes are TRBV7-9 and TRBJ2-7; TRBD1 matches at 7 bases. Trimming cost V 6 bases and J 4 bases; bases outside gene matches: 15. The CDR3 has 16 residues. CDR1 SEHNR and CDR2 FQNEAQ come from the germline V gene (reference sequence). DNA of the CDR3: TGTGCCAGCAGTGGACCCACAGGGGATAGATTTTACGAGCAGTACTTC. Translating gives CASSGPTGDRFYEQYF.

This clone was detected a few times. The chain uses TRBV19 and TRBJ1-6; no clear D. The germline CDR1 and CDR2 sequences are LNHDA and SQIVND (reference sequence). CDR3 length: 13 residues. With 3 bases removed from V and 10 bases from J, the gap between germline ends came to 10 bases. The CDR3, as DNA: TGTGCCAGTAGTATCGGACGGGAATCACCCCTCCACTTT. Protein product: CASSIGRESPLHF.

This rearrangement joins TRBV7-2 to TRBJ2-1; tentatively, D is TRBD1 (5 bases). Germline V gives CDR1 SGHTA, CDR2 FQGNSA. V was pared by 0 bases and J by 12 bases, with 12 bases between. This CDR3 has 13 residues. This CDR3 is CASSLAVTQGQFF. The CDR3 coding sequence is TGTGCCAGCAGCTTAGCGGTGACCCAGGGGCAGTTCTTC.

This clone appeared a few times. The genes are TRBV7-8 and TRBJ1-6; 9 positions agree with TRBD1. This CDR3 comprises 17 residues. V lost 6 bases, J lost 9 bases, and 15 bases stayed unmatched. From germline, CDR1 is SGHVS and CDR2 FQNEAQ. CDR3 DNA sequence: TGTGCCAGCAGGCCGGGACAGGGATCGGAGTGGGGTTCACCCCTCCACTTT. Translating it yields CASRPGQGSEWGSPLHF.

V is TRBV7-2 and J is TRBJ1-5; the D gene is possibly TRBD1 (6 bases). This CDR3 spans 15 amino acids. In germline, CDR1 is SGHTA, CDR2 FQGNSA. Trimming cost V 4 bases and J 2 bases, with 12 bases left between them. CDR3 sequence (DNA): TGTGCCAGCAGCTGGAGGACAGAAGGCAATCAGCCCCAGCATTTT. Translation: CASSWRTEGNQPQHF.

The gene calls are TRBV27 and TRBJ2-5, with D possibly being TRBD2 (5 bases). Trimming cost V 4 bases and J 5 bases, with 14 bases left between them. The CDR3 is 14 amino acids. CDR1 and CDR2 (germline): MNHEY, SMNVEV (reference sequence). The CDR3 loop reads CASSSLLEWETQYF. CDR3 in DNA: TGTGCCAGCAGTTCGTTACTAGAATGGGAGACCCAGTACTTC.